This T cell receptor (beta chain) is from a study of blood T cell repertoires in COVID-19. At the level of the study: Acute and convalescent COVID-19 samples came from the United States, Italy and Spain. From T cells, B-cell-depleted T cells, or PBMCs came the material, which was cDNA or gDNA.

In the original analysis: Counts of nucleated cells, estimated from reference gene primer amplification, were obtained. The assay was immunoSEQ multiplex PCR, and TCRdb's table has in-frame clones only and misses some. For V, J and clone size, that table is used; D and trimming come from the DNA. The sample contains 70,000 to 100,000 clones, roughly 84% of which appear only once. The germline V gene encodes CDR1 SGHRS and CDR2 YFSETQ. This CDR3 is built from 12 residues. V was shortened by 4 bases and J by 5 bases, with 10 bases between the two germline ends. This chain links TRBV5-1 with TRBJ2-7; maybe TRBD1 (6 bases). Sequenced: peripheral blood. The receptor was derived from an elderly woman with acute or convalescent COVID-19. CDR3 protein: CASSVQGNEQYF. CDR3 sequence (DNA): TGCGCCAGCAGCGTACAGGGCAACGAGCAGTACTTC.